This is a list of T cell receptor beta chains from one sample in a study of blood T cell repertoires in COVID-19. The table came from immunoSEQ multiplex PCR; TCRdb's copy has only in-frame clones and leaves some out. The table has approximately 180,000 clones, around three quarters seen once. The sequencing input was PBMCs or T cells enriched from blood (not recorded which). The source is a woman in her forties or fifties with acute COVID-19. CDR3s include the opening cysteine and the closing phenylalanine or tryptophan. A D gene is named only where the DNA matches it firmly. Clone size is not always given. Where it is, it says once, few, many or a class for expanded clones.

J gene,V gene,D gene,clone size,CDR3 protein,CDR3 DNA
TRBJ1-5,TRBV7-6,.,.,CASSLSSGGNQPQHF,TGTGCCAGCAGCTTGTCGTCCGGGGGGAATCAGCCCCAGCATTTT
TRBJ1-5,TRBV7-2,.,few,CASSLETGLNQPQHF,TGTGCCAGCAGCTTAGAAACAGGGCTCAATCAGCCCCAGCATTTT
TRBJ1-1,TRBV4-3,TRBD1,.,CASSQELAYWDRGYTEAFF,TGCGCCAGCAGCCAAGAGTTAGCGTATTGGGACAGGGGATACACTGAAGCTTTCTTT
TRBJ1-5,TRBV7-9,TRBD1,.,CASSLGQGRDSNQPQHF,TGTGCCAGCAGCTTGGGACAGGGGAGGGATAGCAATCAGCCCCAGCATTTT
TRBJ1-1,TRBV7-9,.,.,CASSPGRNTEAFF,TGTGCCAGCAGCCCCGGGAGAAACACTGAAGCTTTCTTT
TRBJ1-2,TRBV10-2,.,.,CASSEGTGFYGYTF,TGCGCCAGCAGTGAAGGGACTGGATTCTATGGCTACACCTTC
TRBJ2-1,TRBV6-5,TRBD2,once,CASSYRAGGAWNEQFF,TGTGCCAGCAGCTACCGGGCCGGGGGGGCATGGAATGAGCAGTTCTTC
TRBJ1-1,TRBV7-2,TRBD1,.,CASSLVGTGGTEAFF,TGTGCCAGCAGCTTAGTCGGGACAGGGGGCACTGAAGCTTTCTTT
TRBJ2-1,TRBV5-1,.,few,CASSSPQGQRGYNEQFF,TGCGCCAGCAGCTCCCCGCAAGGACAACGAGGATACAATGAGCAGTTCTTC
TRBJ1-1,TRBV6-2/TRBV6-3,.,.,CASSQGTTEAFF,TGTGCCAGCAGTCAGGGTACCACTGAAGCTTTCTTT
TRBJ2-2,TRBV9,.,.,CASSVHSLANTGELFF,TGTGCCAGCAGCGTTCACAGCTTAGCGAACACCGGGGAGCTGTTTTTT
TRBJ1-3,TRBV7-8,.,.,CASSSLRRAARLNLGNTIYF,TGTGCCAGCAGTTCACTCCGCCGGGCCGCGAGACTAAATCTCGGTAACACCATATATTTT
TRBJ1-1,TRBV29-1,.,.,CSVEVRGEVTEAFF,TGCAGCGTTGAGGTCAGGGGTGAGGTCACTGAAGCTTTCTTT
TRBJ1-6,TRBV5-1,.,.,CASRAPGVGGPNSPLHF,TGCGCCAGCAGGGCTCCCGGGGTAGGGGGACCCAATTCACCCCTCCACTTT
TRBJ2-3,TRBV24-1,TRBD2,few,CATSDGSGGYTDTQYF,TGTGCCACCAGTGATGGCTCGGGGGGATACACAGATACGCAGTATTTT
TRBJ1-1,TRBV18,TRBD1,.,CASSIAGMTGEAFF,TGTGCCAGCTCAATCGCGGGGATGACAGGGGAAGCTTTCTTT
TRBJ2-5,TRBV24-1,TRBD1,.,CATSDPGTGALETQYF,TGTGCCACCAGTGACCCCGGGACAGGAGCCCTAGAGACCCAGTACTTC
TRBJ2-3,TRBV7-8,TRBD1,.,CANGQGGTDTQYF,TGTGCCAACGGACAGGGAGGCACAGATACGCAGTATTTT
TRBJ2-1,TRBV7-6,TRBD1,.,CASRIAQGAVNEQFF,TGTGCCAGCAGAATAGCACAGGGGGCGGTCAATGAGCAGTTCTTC
TRBJ1-1,TRBV18,.,.,CASSPGADREAFF,TGTGCCAGCTCACCAGGGGCAGACCGTGAAGCTTTCTTT
TRBJ1-2,TRBV25-1,.,.,CASSESRPTGLNYGYTF,TGTGCCAGCAGTGAATCCCGTCCCACAGGGCTGAACTATGGCTACACCTTC
TRBJ1-1,TRBV5-1,.,.,CASRLIEQGGPEAFF,TGCGCCAGCAGGTTGATTGAACAGGGTGGGCCTGAAGCTTTCTTT
TRBJ1-5,TRBV5-3,TRBD1,few,CARSLTRDRRNQPQHF,TGTGCCAGAAGCTTAACCCGGGACAGGAGGAATCAGCCCCAGCATTTT
TRBJ1-1,TRBV6-5,.,.,CASSYGQRNTEAFF,TGTGCCAGCAGTTACGGACAGCGGAACACTGAAGCTTTCTTT
TRBJ2-2,TRBV9,.,few,CASSSRQGNTGELFF,TGTGCCAGCAGCTCACGCCAGGGGAACACCGGGGAGCTGTTTTTT
TRBJ2-2,TRBV28,.,few,CASSVNTGELFF,TGTGCCAGCTCTGTCAACACCGGGGAGCTGTTTTTT
TRBJ1-1,TRBV2,TRBD1,.,CASTLGGPGTEAFF,TGTGCCAGCACCCTAGGGGGCCCGGGCACTGAAGCTTTCTTT
TRBJ1-1,TRBV10-3,.,.,CAISELGGNTEAFF,TGTGCCATCAGTGAATTGGGGGGTAACACTGAAGCTTTCTTT
TRBJ1-2,TRBV10-3,.,.,CAIRGTNRDQGYTF,TGTGCCATCAGGGGGACAAACCGGGATCAGGGCTACACCTTC
TRBJ2-6,TRBV2,.,.,CASSYTSGDSGANVLTF,TGTGCCAGCAGCTATACTTCCGGGGACTCTGGGGCCAACGTCCTGACTTTC
TRBJ2-3,TRBV27,.,.,CASSPGQFKSADTQYF,TGTGCCAGCAGCCCCGGACAGTTCAAAAGCGCAGATACGCAGTATTTT
TRBJ2-5,TRBV18,TRBD1,once,CASSPRGTGGLETQYF,TGTGCCAGCTCACCTCGAGGGACAGGGGGCTTGGAGACCCAGTACTTC
TRBJ1-1,TRBV6-5,.,few,CASTSPFPNTEAFF,TGTGCCAGCACTTCCCCTTTCCCGAACACTGAAGCTTTCTTT
TRBJ2-1,TRBV3-1/TRBV3-2,.,.,CASSPSEYTEQFF,TGTGCCAGCAGCCCCAGCGAGTACACGGAGCAGTTCTTC
TRBJ2-3,TRBV2,TRBD2,few,CASSLPILLSGGSELPTDTQYF,TGTGCCAGCAGTCTTCCTATTTTACTTAGCGGGGGGTCCGAATTACCCACAGATACGCAGTATTTT
TRBJ2-1,TRBV5-8,.,.,CASSLYNEQFF,TGTGCCAGCAGCCTGTATAATGAGCAGTTCTTC